This T cell receptor (beta chain) was profiled in a study of T cell responses to AZD1222 COVID-19 vaccine. Note on this clone: Its target is not known.

Overall study findings and caveats: The study found Spike-specific TCR breadth and depth rose after two AZD1222 doses. Baseline serostatus was positive in only six AZD1222 recipients.

Second-dose schedules of about 4 or about 12 weeks were combined. Sequenced by immunoSEQ multiplex PCR; TCRdb stores in-frame clones only, minus some. The sample records 130,000 or so clones, approximately 92% being singletons. The source material was peripheral blood, sampled 28 days after the second AZD1222 dose. The sequence was obtained from an adult who received the AZD1222 COVID-19 vaccine.

CDR3: CSARDDFGYTF. The CDR3 DNA reads TGCAGTGCTAGAGATGATTTCGGCTACACCTTC. The chain joins TRBV20-1 to TRBJ1-2, with D unresolved. Trimming took off 0 bases at V and 8 bases at J, with 7 bases between the two ends. CDR3 length: 11 amino acids. CDR1 and CDR2 from the germline V gene are DFQATT and SNEGSKA (reference sequence).